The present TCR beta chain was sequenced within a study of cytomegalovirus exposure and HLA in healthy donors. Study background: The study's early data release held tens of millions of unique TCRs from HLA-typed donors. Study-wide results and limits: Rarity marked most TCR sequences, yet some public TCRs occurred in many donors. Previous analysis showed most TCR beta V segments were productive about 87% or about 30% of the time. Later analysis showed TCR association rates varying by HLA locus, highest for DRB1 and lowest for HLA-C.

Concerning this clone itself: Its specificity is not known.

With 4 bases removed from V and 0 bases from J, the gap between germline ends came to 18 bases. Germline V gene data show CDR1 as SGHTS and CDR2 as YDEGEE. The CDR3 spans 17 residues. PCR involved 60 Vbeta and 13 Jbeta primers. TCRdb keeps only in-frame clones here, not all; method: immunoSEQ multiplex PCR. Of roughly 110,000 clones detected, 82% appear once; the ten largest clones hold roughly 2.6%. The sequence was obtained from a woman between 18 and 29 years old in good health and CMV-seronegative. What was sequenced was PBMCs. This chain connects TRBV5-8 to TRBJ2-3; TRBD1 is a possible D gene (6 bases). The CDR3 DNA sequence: TGTGCCAGCAGCCTGGGGAGACAGGCCCCTAGCACAGATACGCAGTATTTT. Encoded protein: CASSLGRQAPSTDTQYF. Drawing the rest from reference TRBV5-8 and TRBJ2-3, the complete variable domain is EAGVTQSPTHLIKTRGQQATLRCSPISGHTSVYWYQQALGLGLQFLLWYDEGEERNRGNFPPRFSGRQFPNYSSELNVNALELEDSALYLCASSLGRQAPSTDTQYFGPGTRLTVL.